The next 5 T cell receptor beta chains were all read from a single sample in a study of T cell responses to AZD1222 COVID-19 vaccine listed by TCRdb under 2021. The time point tag for this specimen amounts to: baseline before first vaccination. Library creation used the immunoSEQ multiplex PCR assay. In TCRdb, the immuneACCESS table is reduced to in-frame sequences with V and J assigned. These tables do not hold every clone; where another copy was compared, an unresolved V gene accounts for under half, and the others remain unexplained. In all, the sample holds tens of thousands of clones, and more than 75% of those were seen once. The ten largest make up approximately 10% of the sample. This material consisted of peripheral blood, taken on day 0 of AZD1222 vaccination. The receptors come from an adult in good health.

The V and J genes are TRBV29-1 and TRBJ1-4; possibly TRBD1 for D (6 bases). Germline lookup yields CDR1 SQVTM and CDR2 ANQGSEA. V lost 4 bases and J lost 5, with 8 bases in between. The CDR3 runs 12 residues. The CDR3 nucleotides are TGCAGCGTTGCAGGGGCGAATGAAAAACTGTTTTTT. Its translation is CSVAGANEKLFF.

The chain joins TRBV3-1 (or the pseudogene TRBV3-2) to TRBJ2-3, with D perhaps TRBD2 (5 bases). The germline V gene has CDR1 LGHDT and CDR2 YNNKEL (reference sequence). This CDR3 comprises 14 residues. Trimming took 4 bases from V and 5 from J, leaving 13 bases between them. The CDR3 loop is CASSLGGRGDTQYF. CDR3 nucleotide sequence: TGTGCCAGCAGCCTCGGAGGCCGGGGAGATACGCAGTATTTT.

The J gene is TRBJ2-5, the V gene TRBV19; D is undetermined. Trimming removed 0 bases at V and 1 base at J, with 0 bases between. This CDR3 is 12 amino acids long. In germline, CDR1 is LNHDA, CDR2 SQIVND (reference sequence). The CDR3 loop is CASSIDQETQYF. The CDR3 nucleotides read TGTGCCAGTAGTATAGACCAAGAGACCCAGTACTTC.

This rearrangement joins TRBV5-8 to TRBJ2-1, with 10 bases that match TRBD2. Trimming cost V 4 bases and J 5 bases; bases outside gene matches: 6. Looked up from germline, CDR1 is SGHTS and CDR2 is YDEGEE. This CDR3 is built from 15 residues. The CDR3 is CASSTGTSENNEQFF. The CDR3 nucleotides read TGTGCCAGCAGCACCGGGACTAGCGAGAACAATGAGCAGTTCTTC.

This chain joins TRBV12-5 and TRBJ2-5; 9 bases are a match to TRBD2. J was trimmed by 5 bases and V by 5 bases; bases with no gene match: 6. Per the germline V gene, CDR1 is LGHNT and CDR2 is FRNRAP. The CDR3 contains 14 residues. CDR3 protein: CASGPRGGRETQYF. CDR3 DNA sequence: TGTGCTAGTGGTCCGCGGGGGGGCCGTGAGACCCAGTACTTC.